Listed here are 21 T cell receptor beta chains from one sample, sequenced in a study of blood T cell repertoires in COVID-19. Measured with immunoSEQ multiplex PCR; TCRdb has only the in-frame clones, and not every one. The data contain more than 100,000 clones, roughly 80% of them singletons. The sequenced sample consisted of peripheral blood. These receptors all come from a human donor in a cohort sampled during active COVID-19.

V usage is TRBV5-1 and J usage is TRBJ2-3; D might be TRBD2 (7 bases). CDR3 length equals 13 residues. V was clipped by 5 bases and J by 5 bases, with 12 bases between them. Germline V CDR1 and CDR2: SGHRS, YFSETQ. The CDR3 DNA follows: TGCGCCAGCAGTACAAGGGGGGGAGATACGCAGTATTTT. It yields the protein CASSTRGGDTQYF.

V is TRBV4-1 and J is TRBJ2-4; 7 bases fit TRBD2. CDR1 MGHRA and CDR2 YSYEKL come from the germline V gene. This CDR3 comprises 17 residues. V was clipped by 2 bases and J by 0 bases; unmatched bases: 7. This CDR3 reads CASSQWNSGVAKNIQYF. Written as DNA, the CDR3 is TGCGCCAGCAGCCAATGGAACAGCGGGGTAGCCAAAAACATTCAGTACTTC.

CDR3 DNA sequence: TGTGCCAGCAGTTTTGCAGGGTTGGTCACTGAAGCTTTCTTT. It specifies CASSFAGLVTEAFF. The chain carries TRBV27 and TRBJ1-1; possibly TRBD1 for D (5 bases). Between the trimmed V and J ends, which lost 3 bases and 4 bases, there was a span of 12 bases. CDR1 is MNHEY and CDR2 is SMNVEV in the germline V gene (reference sequence). The CDR3 totals 14 residues.

V is TRBV5-6 and J is TRBJ1-2; D is undetermined. Germline assignment: CDR1 SGHDT and CDR2 YYEEEE. The CDR3 sequence is 16 residues long. V was shortened by 3 bases and J by 8 bases, with 23 bases between the two germline ends. As DNA, the CDR3 is TGTGCCAGCAGCTACGAATCTGGAGGGAGAGGTCCAGGCTACACCTTC. This gives the protein CASSYESGGRGPGYTF.

The chain combines TRBV28 with TRBJ1-2; D unresolved. This CDR3 contains 13 residues. V was trimmed by 10 bases and J by 8 bases, leaving 20 bases between them. CDR1 and CDR2 (germline): MDHEN, SYDVKM. CDR3 region: CAIPLPAGVGYTF. The DNA for the CDR3 is TGTGCCATCCCCCTCCCGGCCGGGGTGGGCTACACCTTC.

This chain links TRBV7-2 with TRBJ2-5; the match to TRBD1 covers 7 bases. This CDR3 comprises 12 residues. V was pared by 5 bases and J by 6 bases, with 3 bases of the junction left unmatched. The germline gives CDR1 SGHTA, CDR2 FQGNSA. CDR3: CASSQDRQTQYF. CDR3 in DNA: TGTGCCAGCAGCCAGGACAGGCAGACCCAGTACTTC. The full variable domain, rest sourced from reference TRBV7-2 and TRBJ2-5, is GAGVSQSPSNKVTEKGKDVELRCDPISGHTALYWYRQSLGQGLEFLIYFQGNSAPDKSGLPSDRFSAERTGGSVSTLTIQRTQQEDSAVYLCASSQDRQTQYFGPGTRLLVL.

The sample holds a few counts of this clone. This rearrangement joins TRBV29-1 to TRBJ1-1; D is ambiguous. The V end lost 6 bases, the J end lost 1 base, and 15 bases lay between the germline ends. This CDR3 has 14 amino acids. Germline loops: CDR1 SQVTM, CDR2 ANQGSEA. The CDR3 nucleotides read TGCAGCGTCGCCCCGGGAGGGAGGAACACTGAAGCTTTCTTT. As protein: CSVAPGGRNTEAFF.

The V and J genes are TRBV7-9 and TRBJ1-2, with 9 nucleotides matching TRBD1. In germline, CDR1 is SEHNR, CDR2 FQNEAQ (reference sequence). The trim removed 1 base at V and 6 bases at J, leaving 6 bases unmatched. The CDR3 has 15 residues. The CDR3 nucleotides read TGTGCCAGCAGCTTAGGCGCACAGGGGGCCGATGGCTACACCTTC. Translation gives CASSLGAQGADGYTF.

This clone appeared a single time. The V call is TRBV14, the J call TRBJ1-4; the D gene is possibly TRBD1 (6 bases). Trimming removed 2 bases from V and 7 bases from J, with 14 bases in between. The length of the CDR3 is 15 residues. Germline V lookup: CDR1 SGHDN, CDR2 FVKESK. CDR3 amino acids: CASSQINRESEKLFF. The CDR3 DNA sequence: TGTGCCAGCAGCCAAATTAACAGGGAGAGTGAAAAACTGTTTTTT.

The chain carries TRBV19 and TRBJ1-5, with 7 bases matching TRBD1. The CDR3 spans 14 residues. Germline V CDR1 and CDR2: LNHDA, SQIVND (reference sequence). V was pared by 3 bases and J by 6 bases, with 5 bases of the junction left unmatched. Here the CDR3 DNA reads TGTGCCAGTAGTATTAGGGGGCCGGGTCAGCCCCAGCATTTT. Translated: CASSIRGPGQPQHF.

The genes are TRBV7-3 and TRBJ2-3, with D possibly matching TRBD2 (7 bases). CDR3 length: 15 residues. Germline V gives CDR1 SGHTA, CDR2 FQGTGA. V shed 7 bases and J shed 2 bases, with 16 bases lying between them. This CDR3 reads CASTLGGHDTDTQYF. The CDR3 nucleotides are TGTGCCAGCACCTTGGGGGGGCATGACACAGATACGCAGTATTTT.

The rearrangement uses TRBV5-1 and TRBJ1-2, with 11 bases identical to TRBD1. J was trimmed by 6 bases and V by 4 bases; bases with no gene match: 11. Germline V CDR1 and CDR2: SGHRS, YFSETQ. The CDR3 is made up of 16 amino acids. CDR3 sequence: CASSPGTGTGGNGYTF. In DNA, the CDR3 is TGCGCCAGCAGCCCCGGGACCGGGACAGGGGGTAATGGCTACACCTTC.

The chain links TRBV11-2 to TRBJ1-2; 7 bases fit TRBD1. Germline V gene lookup returns CDR1 SGHAT and CDR2 FQNNGV. The CDR3 runs to 14 residues. Trimming took 5 bases from V and 4 from J; bases not matched to a gene: 7. CDR3 DNA sequence: TGTGCCAGCAGCCCCGCCCCAGGGGGCTATGGCTACACCTTC. Protein product: CASSPAPGGYGYTF.

The chain couples TRBV7-3 to TRBJ2-2, with 7 bases fitting TRBD1. The germline gives CDR1 SGHTA, CDR2 FQGTGA. J gave up 5 bases and V 1 base, and 1 base lay outside the gene matches. CDR3 length: 14 amino acids. CDR3 sequence: CASSLKQGTGELFF. DNA for the CDR3: TGTGCCAGCAGCTTAAAACAGGGGACCGGGGAGCTGTTTTTT.

This clone was picked up one time. The chain couples TRBV11-1 to TRBJ2-1, with TRBD2 matching over 9 bases. Trimming at V came to 5 bases and at J to 1 base, leaving 3 bases not matched to a gene. CDR3 length: 15 residues. Germline loops: CDR1 SGHAT, CDR2 FQDESV (reference sequence). CDR3 in DNA: TGTGCCAGCAGCCTGGGACTAGCTTCCTACAATGAGCAGTTCTTC. Its protein is CASSLGLASYNEQFF.

The chain has TRBV6-2 or TRBV6-3 and TRBJ1-4, with D possibly matching TRBD1 (5 bases). The germline gives CDR1 MNHEY, CDR2 SVGEGT. The germline V and J ends were trimmed by 0 bases and 5 bases, with 10 bases remaining between them. The CDR3 is 15 amino acids. CDR3 DNA: TGTGCCAGCAGTTACTCAGGGGCAGGGAATGAAAAACTGTTTTTT. This codes for CASSYSGAGNEKLFF.

As DNA, the CDR3 is TGTGCCAGCAGCGAGAGCTCCTACGAGCAGTACTTC. Translating gives CASSESSYEQYF. The rearrangement links TRBV5-6 to TRBJ2-7; no definite D call. The CDR3 loop spans 12 amino acids. V lost 4 bases, J lost 0 bases, and 5 bases lay in between. Germline CDR1 and CDR2: SGHDT and YYEEEE. The variable domain in full, completed from reference TRBV5-6 and TRBJ2-7, reads DAGVTQSPTHLIKTRGQQVTLRCSPKSGHDTVSWYQQALGQGPQFIFQYYEEEERQRGNFPDRFSGHQFPNYSSELNVNALLLGDSALYLCASSESSYEQYFGPGTRLTVT.

This chain uses TRBV5-1 with TRBJ2-1; the D is unclear. Germline V lookup: CDR1 SGHRS, CDR2 YFSETQ. V was pared by 0 bases and J by 0 bases, with 13 bases between. The CDR3 contains 17 residues. The CDR3 sequence is CASSLESSTSSYNEQFF. The CDR3 region has the DNA TGCGCCAGCAGCTTGGAATCTAGTACGAGCTCCTACAATGAGCAGTTCTTC.

This clone was detected once. The CDR3 region is CASSLGATAITDTQYF. In DNA, the CDR3 is TGCGCCAGCAGCTTGGGAGCGACAGCGATCACAGATACGCAGTATTTT. The rearrangement links TRBV5-1 to TRBJ2-3; the D gene is possibly TRBD1 (5 bases). V was pared by 0 bases and J by 2 bases, with 13 bases between. Germline CDR1 SGHRS, CDR2 YFSETQ. The CDR3 length is 16 residues.

The V gene is TRBV6-5, the J gene TRBJ1-2, with D hard to call. CDR1 is MNHEY, CDR2 SVGAGI, per germline. Trimming removed 6 bases from V and 1 base from J, with 15 bases in between. This CDR3 region has 15 residues. This CDR3 reads CASSRSRSLNYGYTF. CDR3 bases: TGTGCCAGCAGCCGGTCCCGCTCTCTTAACTATGGCTACACCTTC.

This clone was seen only once. The chain carries TRBV19 and TRBJ1-1, with TRBD1 identical over 8 bases. The CDR3 contains 17 residues. The trim removed 4 bases at V and 4 bases at J, leaving 14 bases unmatched. CDR1 and CDR2 from the germline V gene are LNHDA and SQIVND (reference sequence). CDR3 sequence reads: CASSTYDRGWSGTEAFF. CDR3 in DNA: TGTGCCAGTAGTACCTATGACAGGGGTTGGTCGGGCACTGAAGCTTTCTTT.